This T cell receptor (beta chain) was sequenced during a study of shared clonotypes between healthy human individuals. CDR3 length: 15 residues. Germline values: CDR1 MGHRA, CDR2 YSYEKL. V shed 3 bases and J shed 6 bases, with 15 bases lying between them. This table comes from immunoSEQ multiplex PCR, and its TCRdb copy is limited to in-frame clones, with some not included. The sample includes roughly 1,000,000 clones, about 84% of them seen just once. This clone has only a few counts. The sample comprised memory CD4+ T cells from PBMCs. Subset denoted: CD45RA-negative fraction. The TCR comes from a man between 18 and 29 years old in good health. Some clones in this sample may be carry-over from other donors' samples. The rearrangement uses TRBV4-1 and TRBJ1-5; D is undetermined. CDR3 loop: CASSQPGAGSQPQHF. The DNA for the CDR3 is TGCGCCAGCAGCCAGCCGGGCGCGGGGAGTCAGCCCCAGCATTTT.